The rows below give T cell receptor beta chains drawn from one sample of a study of blood T cell repertoires in COVID-19. TCRdb keeps only in-frame clones here, not all; method: immunoSEQ multiplex PCR. The sample yields approximately 250,000 clones, 85% to 95% seen once. Sequenced input: PBMCs or T cells enriched from blood (not recorded which). These receptors originate from a man aged 35 to 55 who had been exposed to COVID-19. CDR3s include the opening cysteine and the closing phenylalanine or tryptophan. Each record gives: CDR3 protein, CDR3 DNA, V gene, J gene, D gene. A D gene is named only where the DNA matches it firmly.

CDR3: CASTGTGKYEQYF; DNA: TGTGCCAGTACGGGGACAGGCAAGTACGAGCAGTACTTC; V: TRBV19; J: TRBJ2-7; D: TRBD1
CDR3: CASSSRQGVSREQFF; DNA: TGTGCCAGCAGCTCGCGGCAGGGTGTCTCCCGCGAGCAGTTCTTC; V: TRBV7-9; J: TRBJ2-1; D: NA
CDR3: CASSFLLGTDTQYF; DNA: TGCGCCAGCAGCTTTCTCCTAGGTACAGATACGCAGTATTTT; V: TRBV5-1; J: TRBJ2-3; D: NA
CDR3: CASAPGTETYEQYF; DNA: TGCGCCAGCGCCCCCGGGACAGAGACCTACGAGCAGTACTTC; V: TRBV5-1; J: TRBJ2-7; D: TRBD1
CDR3: CASTPLGGNYGYTF; DNA: TGTGCCAGCACCCCGTTGGGGGGGAACTATGGCTACACCTTC; V: TRBV6-5; J: TRBJ1-2; D: NA
CDR3: CAWNTRGGDTQYF; DNA: TGTGCCTGGAACACTAGGGGAGGAGATACGCAGTATTTT; V: TRBV30; J: TRBJ2-3; D: NA
CDR3: CASSWDLGTSGNTIYF; DNA: TGTGCCAGCAGTTGGGACTTGGGGACCTCTGGAAACACCATATATTTT; V: TRBV6-5; J: TRBJ1-3; D: NA
CDR3: CAWSVPGMGGYTF; DNA: TGTGCCTGGAGTGTACCGGGGATGGGAGGCTACACCTTC; V: TRBV30; J: TRBJ1-2; D: NA
CDR3: CASSIPGAEWSGELFF; DNA: TGTGCCAGTAGTATCCCGGGAGCGGAGTGGTCCGGGGAGCTGTTTTTT; V: TRBV19; J: TRBJ2-2; D: NA
CDR3: CASSFRLAGDHYEQYF; DNA: TGCGCCAGCAGCTTCCGACTAGCGGGAGATCACTACGAGCAGTACTTC; V: TRBV5-1; J: TRBJ2-7; D: TRBD2
CDR3: CASSPDTLNSPLHF; DNA: TGTGCCAGCAGTCCGGACACGCTTAATTCACCCCTCCACTTT; V: TRBV14; J: TRBJ1-6; D: NA
CDR3: CASSFYRVETQYF; DNA: TGTGCCAGCAGTTTTTACAGGGTGGAGACCCAGTACTTC; V: TRBV12-3/TRBV12-4; J: TRBJ2-5; D: NA